The rows below give T cell receptor beta chains drawn from one sample of a study of CD8 T cells in Susac syndrome. TCRdb re-called the immunoSEQ multiplex PCR reads with MiXCR, one entry per CDR3 protein. The sample lists about 210,000 distinct CDR3 sequences, around 95% seen once, with roughly 0.1% in the top ten. What was sequenced was CD4+ T cells from PBMCs. The receptor source for this set is a human donor with multiple sclerosis. CDR3s include the opening cysteine and the closing phenylalanine or tryptophan. Each record gives: J gene, V gene, D gene, clone size, CDR3 protein, CDR3 DNA. A D gene is named only where the DNA matches it firmly. A clone size is listed for some rows: how often the clone was seen (once, few, many), or a class if it is expanded.

TRBJ2-3 TRBV12-3/TRBV12-4 TRBD1 NA CASSLGTGVDTQYF TGTGCCAGCAGTTTGGGGACAGGGGTAGATACGCAGTATTTT
TRBJ2-7 TRBV10-2 NA NA CASSEWDEQYF TGCGCCAGCAGTGAGTGGGACGAGCAGTACTTC
TRBJ1-2 TRBV19 TRBD1 NA CASSMTGATINYGYTF TGTGCCAGTAGTATGACAGGGGCGACGATAAACTATGGCTACACCTTC
TRBJ2-1 TRBV3-1 TRBD2 NA CASSPRVAGGQDEQFF TGTGCCAGCAGCCCCAGGGTAGCGGGAGGGCAGGATGAGCAGTTCTTC
TRBJ1-1 TRBV29-1 NA NA CSVEGRQAVATEAFF TGCAGCGTTGAAGGTCGGCAGGCGGTTGCCACTGAAGCTTTCTTT
TRBJ2-1 TRBV3-1 NA NA CASSQGIGRRAYNEQFF TGTGCCAGCAGCCAAGGTATAGGTCGGAGGGCCTACAATGAGCAGTTCTTC
TRBJ1-6 TRBV5-1 TRBD1 NA CASDVGQGIGNSPLHF TGCGCCAGCGACGTAGGACAGGGGATAGGTAATTCACCCCTCCACTTT
TRBJ2-7 TRBV4-1 NA few CASSQAGQPNEQYF TGCGCCAGCAGCCAAGCCGGACAGCCTAACGAGCAGTACTTC
TRBJ2-7 TRBV27 TRBD2 NA CASSLSGGGPYEQYF TGTGCCAGCAGTTTATCGGGGGGAGGGCCTTACGAGCAGTACTTC
TRBJ1-6 TRBV3-1 NA NA CASSQERTGSSPLHF TGTGCCAGCAGCCAGGAACGAACAGGGAGCTCACCCCTCCACTTT
TRBJ2-3 TRBV29-1 TRBD2 NA CSVDPSGGRRNTQYF TGCAGCGTTGACCCTAGCGGGGGCCGGAGAAATACGCAGTATTTT
TRBJ1-1 TRBV9 NA once CASSAQPVGGNTEAFF TGTGCCAGCAGCGCCCAACCGGTAGGAGGGAACACTGAAGCTTTCTTT
TRBJ2-1 TRBV30 NA NA CAWTDRTSYNEQFF TGTGCCTGGACAGACAGGACCTCCTACAATGAGCAGTTCTTC
TRBJ2-1 TRBV3-1 NA NA CASSQDPGQYNEQFF TGTGCCAGCAGCCAAGATCCCGGCCAGTACAATGAGCAGTTCTTC
TRBJ2-5 TRBV20-1 TRBD2 NA CSATGLAGGDQETQYF TGCAGTGCAACGGGACTAGCGGGGGGCGACCAAGAGACCCAGTACTTC
TRBJ2-7 TRBV5-1 NA NA CASSFNSRAEQYF TGCGCCAGCAGCTTTAATTCACGGGCCGAGCAGTACTTC
TRBJ2-3 TRBV10-3 TRBD1 NA CAISELTGTTDTQYF TGTGCCATCAGTGAGTTGACAGGGACCACAGATACGCAGTATTTT
TRBJ2-1 TRBV7-2 NA NA CASSLKGGPYNEQFF TGTGCCAGCAGCTTGAAGGGGGGGCCTTACAATGAGCAGTTCTTC
TRBJ2-5 TRBV20-1 TRBD1 NA CSAFQGQSFARETQYF TGCAGTGCCTTTCAGGGACAGAGCTTCGCGAGGGAGACCCAGTACTTC
TRBJ2-1 TRBV25-1 TRBD2 NA CASRPPGLAGALNEQFF TGTGCCAGCAGGCCGCCGGGACTAGCGGGAGCTTTGAATGAGCAGTTCTTC
TRBJ2-3 TRBV29-1 NA NA CSVVKGPDTQYF TGCAGCGTTGTAAAGGGGCCAGATACGCAGTATTTT
TRBJ1-1 TRBV30 NA NA CAQEMNTEAFF TGTGCCCAAGAGATGAACACTGAAGCTTTCTTT
TRBJ1-1 TRBV7-8 NA NA CASSLQALNTEAFF TGTGCCAGCAGCTTACAGGCGCTGAACACTGAAGCTTTCTTT
TRBJ1-2 TRBV21-1 NA NA CASSKKPGYTF TGTGCCAGCAGCAAAAAGCCAGGCTACACCTTC
TRBJ2-7 TRBV20-1 TRBD2 NA CSAGSGRAGALHF TGCAGTGCTGGCTCAGGGAGAGCGGGAGCCCTGCACTTC
TRBJ2-7 TRBV29-1 TRBD2 NA CSVEEGGRDSYEQYF TGCAGCGTTGAAGAGGGAGGGAGGGACTCCTACGAGCAGTACTTC
TRBJ1-1 TRBV29-1 NA NA CSVRGNTEAFF TGCAGCGTTCGGGGAAACACTGAAGCTTTCTTT
TRBJ1-1 TRBV20-1 TRBD1 NA CSAGTGFGVNTEAFF TGCAGTGCTGGGACAGGGTTCGGAGTGAACACTGAAGCTTTCTTT
TRBJ2-7 TRBV5-1 NA NA CASSTRPVSYEQYF TGCGCCAGCAGCACTCGACCGGTCTCCTACGAGCAGTACTTC
TRBJ1-1 TRBV30 NA NA CAWSGNTYTEAFF TGTGCCTGGAGTGGAAACACCTACACTGAAGCTTTCTTT
TRBJ1-1 TRBV7-2 TRBD1 NA CASSSRDRGLTEAFF TGTGCCAGCAGCTCCCGGGACAGGGGGCTCACTGAAGCTTTCTTT
TRBJ2-1 TRBV14 TRBD1 NA CASSLRDREKQFF TGTGCCAGCAGCCTCCGGGACAGGGAGAAGCAGTTCTTC
TRBJ1-1 TRBV20-1 NA NA CSARGDPNTEAFF TGCAGTGCTAGAGGAGACCCGAACACTGAAGCTTTCTTT